This entry lists 18 T cell receptor beta chains sequenced from one sample in a study of blood T cell repertoires in COVID-19. Profiled with immunoSEQ multiplex PCR; TCRdb holds only in-frame clones, not every one. The table has fewer than 200,000 clones, around 90% seen once. The material sequenced was peripheral blood. All receptors come from a man aged 35-49 years with active or convalescent COVID-19.

The rearrangement links TRBV19 to TRBJ1-2; D may be TRBD1 (5 bases). The V gene's germline CDR1 is LNHDA and CDR2 SQIVND (reference sequence). V lost 3 bases and J 5 bases, leaving 10 bases between the germline ends. The CDR3 is made up of 13 amino acids. The CDR3 loop is CASSIRQGYGYTF. The CDR3 DNA is TGTGCCAGTAGTATTCGCCAGGGTTATGGCTACACCTTC.

The CDR3 bases are TGTGCCACCTCGACAGCAGCCGTCACAGATACGCAGTATTTT. It specifies CATSTAAVTDTQYF. The rearrangement uses TRBV28 and TRBJ2-3; a possible D gene is TRBD1 (5 bases). Germline CDR1 MDHEN, CDR2 SYDVKM. This CDR3 comprises 14 residues. With 10 bases removed from V and 2 bases from J, the gap between germline ends came to 16 bases.

The rearrangement uses TRBV19 and TRBJ1-5, with 7 bases aligning to TRBD1. CDR1 is LNHDA and CDR2 is SQIVND in the germline V gene (reference sequence). Losses at the gene ends were 1 base for V and 5 bases for J; bases not matched to a gene: 11. The CDR3 is made up of 17 amino acids. The CDR3 nucleotides read TGTGCCAGTAGTATAGGAGGACAGGACTTCCTCCATCAGCCCCAGCATTTT. Its protein product is CASSIGGQDFLHQPQHF.

V gene TRBV19 combines with J gene TRBJ1-5, with 7 bases fitting TRBD1. Germline values: CDR1 LNHDA, CDR2 SQIVND (reference sequence). Trimming at V came to 6 bases and at J to 0 bases, leaving 5 bases not matched to a gene. There are 15 residues in the CDR3. The CDR3 coding sequence is TGTGCCAGTAGGAAGGGACAGTATAGCAATCAGCCCCAGCATTTT. Amino acids: CASRKGQYSNQPQHF.

A single count supports this clone. This chain connects TRBV5-4 to TRBJ2-7, with D possibly TRBD2 on 6 matching bases. V was cut by 5 bases and J by 10 bases, with 25 bases left in between. CDR1 is SGHNT, CDR2 YYREEE, per germline (reference sequence). The CDR3 runs to 15 residues. This CDR3 is CASRRRGVSEWRQYF. DNA for the CDR3: TGTGCCAGCAGGCGGAGGGGTGTCAGTGAGTGGCGACAGTACTTC.

This clone has just one count. The chain couples TRBV5-5 to TRBJ1-1, with a weak D call TRBD1 (6 bases). The CDR3 has 12 amino acids. Germline V gene lookup returns CDR1 SGHKS and CDR2 YYEKEE (reference sequence). The V and J ends lost 0 bases and 11 bases respectively, with 11 bases between them. The DNA of the CDR3 is TGTGCCAGCAGCTTGGAGGACAGCTACGCTTTCTTT. Encoded protein: CASSLEDSYAFF.

DNA for the CDR3: TGTGCCAGCAGTCAAGGACAGGGGGTAACTCAGCCCCAGCATTTT. The encoded protein is CASSQGQGVTQPQHF. The V gene is TRBV6-6, the J gene TRBJ1-5, with 10 bases identical to TRBD1. Trimming cost V 5 bases and J 6 bases; bases outside gene matches: 7. CDR1 and CDR2 from the germline V gene are MNHNY and SVGAGI (reference sequence). The CDR3 consists of 15 residues.

The rearrangement links TRBV3-1 (or the pseudogene TRBV3-2) to TRBJ2-7; 7 bases fit TRBD1. CDR3 size: 14 residues. V was pared by 3 bases and J by 3 bases, with 5 bases of the junction left unmatched. Germline V lookup: CDR1 LGHDT, CDR2 YNNKEL (reference sequence). The CDR3 region is CASSHPGQIYEQYF. The CDR3 DNA reads TGTGCCAGCAGCCATCCGGGACAGATCTACGAGCAGTACTTC.

The V call is TRBV29-1, the J call TRBJ2-7; perhaps TRBD1 as D (5 bases). The length of the CDR3 is 13 residues. Germline CDR1 and CDR2: SQVTM and ANQGSEA. V lost 2 bases and J lost 4, with 12 bases in between. The CDR3 region has the DNA TGCAGCGTTGAATCCAGGGTCAGGTACGAGCAGTACTTC. Its protein is CSVESRVRYEQYF.

The CDR3 nucleotides are TGTGCCAGCAGCCCCCTCTTGGGGGGGACCGAGCAGTTCTTC. Amino acids: CASSPLLGGTEQFF. The gene calls are TRBV28 and TRBJ2-1; 7 bases fit TRBD2. This CDR3 has 14 amino acids. After removal of 6 bases from V and 10 bases from J, the junction contained 12 bases not matched to a gene. The germline CDR1 and CDR2 sequences are MDHEN and SYDVKM.

The J gene is TRBJ1-1, the V gene TRBV19; 9 bases are a match to TRBD1. Trimming cost V 4 bases and J 4 bases; bases outside gene matches: 7. The germline gives CDR1 LNHDA, CDR2 SQIVND (reference sequence). This CDR3 is built from 15 residues. The CDR3 DNA reads as TGTGCCAGTAGTACTAACAGGGGGCAGGGCACTGAAGCTTTCTTT. Its translation: CASSTNRGQGTEAFF.

The rearrangement uses TRBV19 and TRBJ1-3, with a weak D call TRBD1 (6 bases). The CDR3 has 12 residues. CDR1 and CDR2 (germline): LNHDA, SQIVND (reference sequence). V was shortened by 10 bases and J by 5 bases, with 12 bases between the two germline ends. In nucleotides, the CDR3 is TGTGCCACCGAAAGGGGGAGAAACACCATATATTTT. Translation: CATERGRNTIYF.

Notes on this clone: The junction departs from germline at one end; a sequencing error may be responsible. The V and J genes are TRBV7-7 and TRBJ2-3; the D gene is possibly TRBD2 (7 bases). Germline V gene lookup returns CDR1 SSHAT and CDR2 FNYEAQ (reference sequence). There are 15 residues in the CDR3. The CDR3 here is CASSLEWGGRDTQYF. Written as DNA, the CDR3 is TGTGCTAGCAGCTTAGAGTGGGGGGGCAGAGATACGCAGTATTTT.

The chain joins TRBV7-2 to TRBJ2-7; weak D call: TRBD2 (5 bases). With 0 bases removed from V and 4 bases from J, the gap between germline ends came to 13 bases. The germline V gene has CDR1 SGHTA and CDR2 FQGNSA. CDR3 length: 15 amino acids. Here the CDR3 reads CASSLAGGLGYEQYF. In nucleotides, the CDR3 is TGTGCCAGCAGCTTAGCTGGAGGATTAGGTTACGAGCAGTACTTC.

The chain is built from TRBV18 and TRBJ1-5, with a possible D match to TRBD1 (6 bases). The CDR3 length is 15 residues. The germline V gene has CDR1 KGHSH and CDR2 LQKENI. V was shortened by 3 bases and J by 6 bases, with 15 bases between the two germline ends. DNA for the CDR3: TGTGCCAGCTCACCCGGGGGGCAGGGTCGTCAGCCCCAGCATTTT. Amino acid sequence: CASSPGGQGRQPQHF.

The chain is built from TRBV4-1 and TRBJ2-3, with TRBD2 matching 13 bases. The CDR3 spans 16 residues. Losses at the gene ends were 4 bases for V and 4 bases for J; bases not matched to a gene: 5. CDR1 is MGHRA, CDR2 YSYEKL, per germline. The CDR3, as DNA: TGCGCCAGCAGCCCTAGACTAGCGGGAGGTGCAGATACGCAGTATTTT. Protein: CASSPRLAGGADTQYF.

This chain uses TRBV7-3 with TRBJ2-3; 7 bases line up with TRBD1. CDR3 size: 15 residues. The germline V gene encodes CDR1 SGHTA and CDR2 FQGTGA. V was clipped by 2 bases and J by 3 bases; unmatched bases: 5. The CDR3 sequence: CASSLGGQLTDTQYF. The DNA for the CDR3 is TGTGCCAGCAGCTTAGGGGGACAGCTAACAGATACGCAGTATTTT.

The CDR3 spells CSVEGGLAGSYNEQFF. The CDR3 bases are TGCAGCGTTGAAGGGGGACTAGCAGGATCCTACAATGAGCAGTTCTTC. The V gene is TRBV29-1, the J gene TRBJ2-1, with 9 bases fitting TRBD2. CDR1 SQVTM and CDR2 ANQGSEA come from the germline V gene. J lost 1 base, V lost 1 base, and 5 bases had no gene match. There are 16 residues in the CDR3.